What follows are 14 T cell receptor beta chains derived from one specimen sequenced in a study of blood T cells in healthy people across ages. It was with a sample-barcoded 5' primer and a J-beta primer mix that a second PCR of roughly 7 to 11 cycles was run. TCRdb reprocessed the 5' RACE reads with MiXCR, giving one entry per CDR3 protein. The table lists over a million distinct CDR3 sequences, 45% to 70% of them singletons. Sequenced: blood. These receptors all come from a man between 18 and 35 years old in good health.

This clonotype was recorded a few times. The rearrangement links TRBV20-1 to TRBJ2-3; 10 bases align to TRBD2. CDR1 is DFQATT, CDR2 SNEGSKA, per germline (reference sequence). The V gene end was trimmed by 6 bases and the J gene end by 3 bases; junction bases not matched to a gene: 12. The CDR3 totals 16 residues. CDR3 nucleotide sequence: TGCAGTGCAAGGGCTAGCGGGAGAATTGTGACAGATACGCAGTATTTT. Translation gives CSARASGRIVTDTQYF.

The chain links TRBV12-3 or TRBV12-4 to TRBJ1-4; D not certain. The CDR3 runs 11 residues. V was pared by 7 bases and J by 11 bases, with 11 bases between. CDR3 residues: CASTPDFKLFF. The DNA of the CDR3 is TGTGCCAGCACACCAGACTTTAAACTGTTTTTT.

This clonotype was observed a handful of times. The chain has TRBV5-1 and TRBJ1-2; D is ambiguous. The CDR3 consists of 13 residues. Germline lookup yields CDR1 SGHRS and CDR2 YFSETQ. Trimming left V 1 base short and J 6 bases short, with 10 bases between. CDR3 nucleotide sequence: TGCGCCAGCAGCTTGTGGCAGAAGGATGGCTACACCTTC. Its translation: CASSLWQKDGYTF.

The rearrangement joins TRBV7-2 to TRBJ2-6; TRBD1 might be the D (5 bases). V lost 0 bases to trimming and J lost 3 bases, with 9 bases between them. The CDR3 consists of 16 residues. Germline CDR1 and CDR2: SGHTA and FQGNSA. CDR3 in DNA: TGTGCCAGCAGCTTAGCAGATAGGGGTGGGGCCAACGTCCTGACTTTC. This translates into CASSLADRGGANVLTF. Looking up the rest from reference TRBV7-2 and TRBJ2-6 gives the full variable domain: GAGVSQSPSNKVTEKGKDVELRCDPISGHTALYWYRQSLGQGLEFLIYFQGNSAPDKSGLPSDRFSAERTGGSVSTLTIQRTQQEDSAVYLCASSLADRGGANVLTFGAGSRLTVL.

This clonotype was counted a few times. This chain links TRBV20-1 with TRBJ2-1; 8 bases line up with TRBD1. Per germline, CDR1 DFQATT and CDR2 SNEGSKA (reference sequence). This CDR3 comprises 14 residues. V shed 6 bases and J 6 bases; nucleotides not matched to a gene: 10. Here the CDR3 reads CSAHSAGTGNEQFF. In DNA, the CDR3 is TGCAGTGCCCATTCGGCAGGGACAGGCAATGAGCAGTTCTTC.

The chain employs TRBV12-3 or TRBV12-4 and TRBJ2-1; 10 positions match TRBD1. Germline trimming cut 10 bases from V and 6 bases from J; bases unmatched to any gene: 3. The CDR3 is 12 amino acids. The CDR3 reads CATGTGVNEQFF. CDR3 DNA: TGTGCCACCGGGACAGGGGTCAATGAGCAGTTCTTC.

This clonotype was seen a few times. The rearrangement joins TRBV3-1 to TRBJ2-1, with 10 bases identical to TRBD2. Trimming removed 4 bases from V and 10 bases from J; junction bases left unmatched: 13. Germline CDR1 and CDR2: LGHDT and YNNKEL (reference sequence). This CDR3 is 16 amino acids long. This chain's CDR3 is CASSRDTSGTHREQFF. In nucleotides, the CDR3 is TGTGCCAGCAGCCGAGACACTAGCGGGACCCATAGGGAGCAGTTCTTC.

The chain combines TRBV6-2 or TRBV6-3 with TRBJ2-4, with D possibly TRBD2 on 6 matching bases. The J call may be incorrect, as the DNA end agrees better with TRBJ2-7. Germline V gene data show CDR1 as MNHEY and CDR2 as SVGEGT. CDR3 length: 13 amino acids. The CDR3 DNA reads as TGTGCCAGCAGGCGACCGGGAGTATACGAGCAGTACTTC. Protein sequence: CASRRPGVYEQYF.

This chain links TRBV18 with TRBJ2-1; unclear D gene. The CDR3 loop spans 14 amino acids. Germline V gives CDR1 KGHSH, CDR2 LQKENI. The ends were cut back, 4 bases at V and 5 bases at J, with 12 bases in the middle. CDR3 DNA sequence: TGTGCCAGCTCACGTCGACAACCCGACAATGAGCAGTTCTTC. It encodes CASSRRQPDNEQFF.

The chain employs TRBV14 and TRBJ2-3; a possible D gene is TRBD1 (5 bases). Germline loops: CDR1 SGHDN, CDR2 FVKESK. The V gene lost 2 bases and the J gene lost 1 base, with 13 bases spanning the gap. The CDR3 loop spans 16 amino acids. CDR3 sequence: CASSQKLEGGTDTQYF. Here the CDR3 DNA reads TGTGCCAGCAGCCAAAAACTCGAAGGGGGCACAGATACGCAGTATTTT.

V and J are TRBV6-2 or TRBV6-3 and TRBJ1-1; D possibly corresponds to TRBD1 (5 bases). The CDR3 has 14 amino acids. Trimming removed 1 base at V and 5 bases at J, with 11 bases between. Germline assignment: CDR1 MNHEY and CDR2 SVGEGT. The CDR3 spells CASSYWGVRTEAFF. In nucleotides, the CDR3 is TGTGCCAGCAGTTACTGGGGCGTTAGGACTGAAGCTTTCTTT.

There are a few counts of this clonotype. V is TRBV12-3 or TRBV12-4 and J is TRBJ2-1; 8 positions agree with TRBD2. The CDR3 has 14 amino acids. J gave up 8 bases and V 4 bases, and 7 bases lay outside the gene matches. CDR3 loop: CASSSGGGIYEQFF. DNA of the CDR3: TGTGCCAGCAGTTCGGGGGGGGGGATATATGAGCAGTTCTTC.

The chain has TRBV20-1 and TRBJ2-3; the match to TRBD1 covers 10 bases. The CDR3 length is 16 residues. Germline-derived CDR1 and CDR2 are DFQATT and SNEGSKA (reference sequence). Trimming took 3 bases from V and 10 from J; bases not matched to a gene: 16. CDR3: CSARTKGQGILRAQYF. The CDR3 nucleotides read TGCAGTGCTAGGACCAAGGGACAGGGGATCCTAAGGGCGCAGTATTTT.

CDR3 sequence (DNA): TGTGCCAGCAGCCAAGCCCCAACCTCTGGTGGGAACAATGAGCAGTTCTTC. It specifies CASSQAPTSGGNNEQFF. The V and J genes are TRBV3-1 and TRBJ2-1; D call uncertain. The V and J ends lost 1 base and 5 bases respectively, with 18 bases between them. The CDR3 has 17 residues. Germline lookup yields CDR1 LGHDT and CDR2 YNNKEL (reference sequence).